This is a list of T cell receptor beta chains from one sample in a study of cytomegalovirus exposure and HLA in healthy donors. The data were produced by immunoSEQ multiplex PCR, yet TCRdb's version contains in-frame clones alone and is incomplete. This sample has 150,000 to 200,000 clones, with approximately 86% found just once. Sample: PBMCs. The receptors come from a man aged 25 to 40 in good health and CMV-seropositive. The CDR3 runs from the conserved cysteine through the conserved F or W. Each record gives: J gene, D gene, V gene, clone size, CDR3 protein, CDR3 DNA. D genes are given only for firm matches. Clone size is stated in some rows and not others, as once, few, many or a class when expanded.

J gene: TRBJ1-1
D gene: .
V gene: TRBV29-1
clone size: .
CDR3 protein: CSVCDAGTTEAFF
CDR3 DNA: TGCAGCGTTTGTGACGCGGGGACCACTGAAGCTTTCTTT

J gene: TRBJ1-2
D gene: .
V gene: TRBV11-2
clone size: .
CDR3 protein: CASSLRNYGYTF
CDR3 DNA: TGTGCCAGCAGCTTGCGAAACTATGGCTACACCTTC

J gene: TRBJ1-2
D gene: TRBD1
V gene: TRBV5-6
clone size: .
CDR3 protein: CASSDPGTDKAYGYTF
CDR3 DNA: TGTGCCAGCAGCGACCCCGGGACAGACAAAGCCTATGGCTACACCTTC

J gene: TRBJ1-4
D gene: .
V gene: TRBV6-1
clone size: .
CDR3 protein: CASRAARGNEKLFF
CDR3 DNA: TGTGCCAGCAGGGCGGCGAGGGGGAATGAAAAACTGTTTTTT

J gene: TRBJ2-5
D gene: .
V gene: TRBV7-2
clone size: .
CDR3 protein: CASSLASHGETQYF
CDR3 DNA: TGTGCCAGCAGCTTAGCGTCGCACGGCGAGACCCAGTACTTC

J gene: TRBJ1-6
D gene: .
V gene: TRBV27
clone size: .
CDR3 protein: CATLSTTGSSPLHF
CDR3 DNA: TGTGCCACTCTTTCTACAACAGGGAGTTCACCCCTCCACTTT

J gene: TRBJ1-5
D gene: TRBD1
V gene: TRBV28
clone size: .
CDR3 protein: CASSLRQGPKPQHF
CDR3 DNA: TGTGCCAGCAGTTTACGACAGGGTCCAAAGCCCCAGCATTTT

J gene: TRBJ1-2
D gene: .
V gene: TRBV7-9
clone size: .
CDR3 protein: CASSLVQTGEDGYTF
CDR3 DNA: TGTGCCAGCAGCTTAGTACAGACCGGAGAGGATGGCTACACCTTC

J gene: TRBJ1-6
D gene: .
V gene: TRBV7-9
clone size: .
CDR3 protein: CASSLGAWSPLHF
CDR3 DNA: TGTGCCAGCAGCTTAGGGGCGTGGTCACCCCTCCACTTT

J gene: TRBJ1-5
D gene: TRBD1
V gene: TRBV2
clone size: once
CDR3 protein: CASSKQGPRGPQHF
CDR3 DNA: TGTGCCAGCAGTAAACAGGGGCCACGGGGGCCCCAGCATTTT

J gene: TRBJ2-2
D gene: .
V gene: TRBV27
clone size: few
CDR3 protein: CASSPGHTGELFF
CDR3 DNA: TGTGCCAGCAGCCCAGGGCACACCGGGGAGCTGTTTTTT

J gene: TRBJ2-5
D gene: TRBD1
V gene: TRBV5-8
clone size: .
CDR3 protein: CASSVGQGKETQYF
CDR3 DNA: TGTGCCAGCAGCGTCGGACAGGGTAAAGAGACCCAGTACTTC

J gene: TRBJ2-2
D gene: .
V gene: TRBV6-5
clone size: .
CDR3 protein: CASSRRGGKTGELFF
CDR3 DNA: TGTGCCAGCAGTCGCCGTGGGGGCAAAACCGGGGAGCTGTTTTTT

J gene: TRBJ2-5
D gene: .
V gene: TRBV10-3
clone size: .
CDR3 protein: CAISESGGQETQYF
CDR3 DNA: TGTGCCATCAGTGAGTCTGGCGGGCAAGAGACCCAGTACTTC

J gene: TRBJ2-7
D gene: .
V gene: TRBV7-2
clone size: .
CDR3 protein: CASRPDYASSYEQYF
CDR3 DNA: TGTGCCAGCAGACCTGACTATGCCAGCTCCTACGAGCAGTACTTC

J gene: TRBJ2-7
D gene: .
V gene: TRBV7-3
clone size: .
CDR3 protein: CASSRDGNYEQYF
CDR3 DNA: TGTGCCAGCAGCCGGGACGGAAACTACGAGCAGTACTTC

J gene: TRBJ2-2
D gene: .
V gene: TRBV5-1
clone size: .
CDR3 protein: CASSLAGGARTGELFF
CDR3 DNA: TGCGCCAGCAGCTTGGCCGGAGGGGCGCGCACCGGGGAGCTGTTTTTT

J gene: TRBJ2-3
D gene: TRBD2
V gene: TRBV14
clone size: .
CDR3 protein: CASSPPGTSMDTQYF
CDR3 DNA: TGTGCCAGCAGCCCCCCCGGGACTAGCATGGATACGCAGTATTTT

J gene: TRBJ1-1
D gene: TRBD1
V gene: TRBV9
clone size: few
CDR3 protein: CASSVGTGDEAFF
CDR3 DNA: TGTGCCAGCAGCGTCGGGACAGGGGATGAAGCTTTCTTT

J gene: TRBJ1-1
D gene: .
V gene: TRBV9
clone size: few
CDR3 protein: CASSVGAEAFF
CDR3 DNA: TGTGCCAGCAGCGTAGGGGCGGAAGCTTTCTTT

J gene: TRBJ1-6
D gene: .
V gene: TRBV30
clone size: .
CDR3 protein: CAWSVPQPGNSPLHF
CDR3 DNA: TGTGCCTGGAGTGTACCCCAGCCGGGTAATTCACCCCTCCACTTT

J gene: TRBJ1-5
D gene: .
V gene: TRBV18
clone size: .
CDR3 protein: CASSTTGNQPQHF
CDR3 DNA: TGTGCCAGCTCGACGACAGGCAATCAGCCCCAGCATTTT

J gene: TRBJ2-3
D gene: .
V gene: TRBV2
clone size: .
CDR3 protein: CASSQSLRLDTQYF
CDR3 DNA: TGTGCCAGCAGTCAAAGTTTGCGGTTGGATACGCAGTATTTT

J gene: TRBJ2-1
D gene: .
V gene: TRBV5-6
clone size: once
CDR3 protein: CASSPSIVGNEQFF
CDR3 DNA: TGTGCCAGCAGCCCATCTATCGTCGGCAATGAGCAGTTCTTC

J gene: TRBJ2-6
D gene: .
V gene: TRBV7-6
clone size: .
CDR3 protein: CASSSPYSGANVLTF
CDR3 DNA: TGTGCCAGCAGCTCCCCCTACTCTGGGGCCAACGTCCTGACTTTC

J gene: TRBJ1-6
D gene: .
V gene: TRBV6-1
clone size: once
CDR3 protein: CASTSRWGPPSPLHF
CDR3 DNA: TGTGCCAGCACGTCGAGGTGGGGGCCGCCTTCACCCCTCCACTTT

J gene: TRBJ2-7
D gene: .
V gene: TRBV9
clone size: .
CDR3 protein: CASSVEGGAYEQYF
CDR3 DNA: TGTGCCAGCAGCGTAGAGGGGGGTGCTTACGAGCAGTACTTC

J gene: TRBJ1-5
D gene: .
V gene: TRBV16
clone size: .
CDR3 protein: CASSQQGSQPQHF
CDR3 DNA: TGTGCCAGCAGCCAGCAGGGTTCTCAGCCCCAGCATTTT

J gene: TRBJ1-2
D gene: .
V gene: TRBV5-1
clone size: .
CDR3 protein: CASSLIPGPTYGYTF
CDR3 DNA: TGCGCCAGCAGCTTAATCCCGGGACCGACCTATGGCTACACCTTC

J gene: TRBJ2-5
D gene: .
V gene: TRBV9
clone size: .
CDR3 protein: CASSSAGDRYQETQYF
CDR3 DNA: TGTGCCAGCAGCTCTGCAGGGGACCGGTACCAAGAGACCCAGTACTTC

J gene: TRBJ1-3
D gene: .
V gene: TRBV5-1
clone size: .
CDR3 protein: CASSFGSQNSGNTIYF
CDR3 DNA: TGCGCCAGCAGCTTCGGCAGTCAAAACTCTGGAAACACCATATATTTT

J gene: TRBJ2-3
D gene: .
V gene: TRBV6-5
clone size: few
CDR3 protein: CASSSSTDTQYF
CDR3 DNA: TGTGCCAGCAGCTCTAGCACAGATACGCAGTATTTT

J gene: TRBJ2-3
D gene: TRBD2
V gene: TRBV27
clone size: .
CDR3 protein: CASSLVAGRTDTQYF
CDR3 DNA: TGTGCCAGCAGTTTAGTAGCGGGACGGACAGATACGCAGTATTTT